The clone carrying this T cell receptor beta chain has just one count. The target antigen is unknown. Deep TCR-beta sequencing used DNA from uncultured naive and memory CD4+ T cells. Sequencing was performed with immunoSEQ multiplex PCR; in TCRdb, only in-frame clones are kept and a portion is missing. Counted here are about 65,000 clones, over 80% occurring once; the ten biggest clones make up over 1.5%. The sample belongs to a study of CD4 T cells in relation to SARS-CoV-2 and coronaviruses. Study results and caveats: The assay detects memory recall responses, not culture-primed primary responses. Crossreactivity was assessed only for spike protein, not other viral proteins.

Trimming cost V 2 bases and J 7 bases; bases outside gene matches: 11. Germline V gene data show CDR1 as SGHNT and CDR2 as YYREEE (reference sequence). The CDR3 spans 17 residues. The unexposed donors gave CD4+ T cells in about 2011-2019, prior to COVID-19. Naive and memory CD4+ T cells came from enriched cryopreserved PBMCs. The V call is TRBV5-4, the J call TRBJ2-5, with 13 bases lining up with TRBD2. The receptor's source is a human donor in good health. Sequenced input: memory CD4+ T cells from PBMCs. CDR3 nucleotides: TGTGCCAGCAGCTTCGGGACTAGCGGGAATAAGATTGGGACCCAGTACTTC. Translating gives CASSFGTSGNKIGTQYF.